This T cell receptor (beta chain) was sequenced for a study of blood T cells in healthy people across ages. Findings and caveats of the study: Investigators treated diversity estimates from one million T cells as underestimates. While age rose, TCR beta diversity per million T cells dropped in a roughly linear way.

Donors each provided around 10 milliliters of peripheral blood. For the second PCR, which ran for about 6 to 11 cycles, a sample-barcoded 5' primer and a J-beta primer mix were used. Each cDNA molecule carried a tag from a template-switch adaptor that contained 12 random nucleotides. TCRdb reanalysed the 5' RACE reads using MiXCR and keeps one entry per CDR3 protein. The sample has about 400,000 distinct CDR3 sequences, about 55% seen once. As concerns this clonotype: Its matching antigen is unknown.

V was shortened by 0 bases and J by 7 bases, with 12 bases between the two germline ends. CDR3 length equals 14 residues. CDR1 is LGHDT and CDR2 is YNNKEL in the germline V gene (reference sequence). Sequencing was performed on blood. The sequence was collected from a man in his fifties or sixties in good health. J is TRBJ1-2 and V is TRBV3-1; D is undetermined. The CDR3 DNA reads as TGTGCCAGCAGCCAAGAGGGAGGCCTGCCTGGCTACACCTTC. As protein: CASSQEGGLPGYTF.